Listed below are T cell receptor beta chains from one sample, sequenced in a study of cytomegalovirus exposure and HLA in healthy donors. This table comes from immunoSEQ multiplex PCR, and its TCRdb copy is limited to in-frame clones, with some not included. The sample consists of 90,000 to 150,000 clones, more than 60% of them appearing once. The sample comprised PBMCs. The receptors derive from a man in his forties in good health and CMV-seropositive. The CDR3 runs from the conserved cysteine through the conserved F or W. The D gene is left open where the match is weak. Some rows mark clone size as missing; the rest say once, few, many or name a class of expanded clone.

TRBV4-2	TRBD1	.	TRBJ2-1	TGTGCCAGCAGCGAAGGGGGCAGGATCAATGAGCAGTTCTTC	CASSEGGRINEQFF
TRBV7-8	.	.	TRBJ2-7	TGTGCCAGCAGCTTACCCACTACCTACGAGCAGTACTTC	CASSLPTTYEQYF
TRBV28	TRBD1	.	TRBJ1-2	TGTGCCAGCAGTATAGGACAGGGTGGTGGCTACACCTTC	CASSIGQGGGYTF
TRBV5-1	.	few	TRBJ2-5	TGCGCCAGCAGCTTGGAAACGGGAGCCCCAGAGACCCAGTACTTC	CASSLETGAPETQYF
TRBV19	.	few	TRBJ1-6	TGTGCCAGTAGTCATCTCAGGGTAAGGGGTTCACCCCTCCACTTT	CASSHLRVRGSPLHF
TRBV4-2	.	.	TRBJ1-3	TGTGCCAGCAGCCAAGCACAGGGTTTGGCTGGAAACACCATATATTTT	CASSQAQGLAGNTIYF
TRBV29-1	TRBD2	.	TRBJ2-1	TGCAGCGTCGAAACCCCACGACTAGCGGGAAGGCAGGGTGAGCAGTTCTTC	CSVETPRLAGRQGEQFF
TRBV28	.	.	TRBJ1-2	TGTGCCACCACCTCAGGGTATGGCTACACCTTC	CATTSGYGYTF
TRBV6-5	.	.	TRBJ2-5	TGTGCCAGCAGTTACTCGAAACAGTTCCAAGAGACCCAGTACTTC	CASSYSKQFQETQYF
TRBV5-1	.	.	TRBJ1-4	TGCGCCAGCAGCTTAGGTGTGGACAGAGTTAATGAAAAACTGTTTTTT	CASSLGVDRVNEKLFF
TRBV27	.	.	TRBJ1-5	TGTGCCAGCAGTTTGGAGGGGCCCAATCAGCCCCAGCATTTT	CASSLEGPNQPQHF
TRBV5-5	TRBD1	.	TRBJ1-1	TGTGCCAGCAGTAGGGACAGGGGGGCGAACACTGAAGCTTTCTTT	CASSRDRGANTEAFF
TRBV6-5	TRBD2	once	TRBJ2-7	TGTGCCAGCAGTTTATTTGGACTAGCGGGAGACTACGAGCAGTACTTC	CASSLFGLAGDYEQYF
TRBV5-1	.	.	TRBJ2-2	TGCGCCAGCAGCTTGGAGGCCGGGGGTTTGGGGGAGCTGTTTTTT	CASSLEAGGLGELFF
TRBV6-1	TRBD1	.	TRBJ1-5	TGTGCCAGCAGTGAAGGGCCGGGACAGCCACTGCGGCCCCAGCATTTT	CASSEGPGQPLRPQHF
TRBV6-1	TRBD1	.	TRBJ2-1	TGTGCCGGGGAGCCGGGACAGGGGTTCAATGAGCAGTTCTTC	CAGEPGQGFNEQFF
TRBV6-1	.	.	TRBJ1-1	TGTGCCAGCAGCCCCCGAGGGCAGCGTGAAGCTTTCTTT	CASSPRGQREAFF
TRBV28	.	.	TRBJ2-3	TGTGCCAGCAGTTCAGCACAGGGAATTGAGGCTAGCACAGATACGCAGTATTTT	CASSSAQGIEASTDTQYF
TRBV4-2	.	few	TRBJ1-4	TGTGCCAGCAGCCAAGGTACAGGCTTAAATGAAAAACTGTTTTTT	CASSQGTGLNEKLFF
TRBV5-4	TRBD2	.	TRBJ2-1	TGTGCCAGCAGCCCGGGGACTAGCGGCTACAATGAGCAGTTCTTC	CASSPGTSGYNEQFF
TRBV5-8	TRBD2	.	TRBJ2-1	TGTGCCAGCAGCGGATTAGCGGGGCTAAACAATGAGCAGTTCTTC	CASSGLAGLNNEQFF
TRBV7-8	TRBD2	.	TRBJ2-2	TGTGCCAGCAGCTCTAAACAAGCGGGAGGGGGCACCGGGGAGCTGTTTTTT	CASSSKQAGGGTGELFF
TRBV6-5	TRBD1	.	TRBJ1-6	TGTGCCAGCAGTTATTCCGGGACAGCTAATTCACCCCTCCACTTT	CASSYSGTANSPLHF
TRBV12-5	.	once	TRBJ2-1	TGTGCTAGTGGGGGTTCGGACACCGACTCCTACAATGAGCAGTTCTTC	CASGGSDTDSYNEQFF
TRBV13	TRBD1	.	TRBJ1-3	TGTGCCAGCAGCCGAGGGACAGCCTCTGGAAACACCATATATTTT	CASSRGTASGNTIYF
TRBV25-1	.	.	TRBJ2-7	TGTGCCAGCACCCTATCGGGACTCGGAAACTACGAGCAGTACTTC	CASTLSGLGNYEQYF
TRBV7-8	TRBD1	.	TRBJ1-5	TGTGCCAGCAGCTTAGGGAGGGACAGGGGATATCAGCCCCAGCATTTT	CASSLGRDRGYQPQHF
TRBV14	.	few	TRBJ2-7	TGTGCCAGCAGCCAAGAGCAGGATTCCTACGAGCAGTACTTC	CASSQEQDSYEQYF
TRBV13	.	.	TRBJ1-1	TGTGCCAGCAGCACGACAGTGAACACTGAAGCTTTCTTT	CASSTTVNTEAFF